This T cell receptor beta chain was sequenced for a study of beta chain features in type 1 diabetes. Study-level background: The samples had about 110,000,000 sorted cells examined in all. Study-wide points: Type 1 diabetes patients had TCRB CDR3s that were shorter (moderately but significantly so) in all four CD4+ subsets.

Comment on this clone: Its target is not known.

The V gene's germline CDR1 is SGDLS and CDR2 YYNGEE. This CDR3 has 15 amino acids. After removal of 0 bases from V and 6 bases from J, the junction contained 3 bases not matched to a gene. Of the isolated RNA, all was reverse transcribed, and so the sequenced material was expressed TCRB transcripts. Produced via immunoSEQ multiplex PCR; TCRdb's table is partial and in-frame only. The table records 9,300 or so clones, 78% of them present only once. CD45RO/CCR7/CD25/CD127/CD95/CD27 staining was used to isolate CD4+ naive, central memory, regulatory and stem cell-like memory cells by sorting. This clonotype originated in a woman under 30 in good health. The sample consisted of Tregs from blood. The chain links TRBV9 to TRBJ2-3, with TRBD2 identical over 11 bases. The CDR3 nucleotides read TGTGCCAGCAGCGTAGTAGCGGGAGGGGGTGATACGCAGTATTTT. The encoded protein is CASSVVAGGGDTQYF.